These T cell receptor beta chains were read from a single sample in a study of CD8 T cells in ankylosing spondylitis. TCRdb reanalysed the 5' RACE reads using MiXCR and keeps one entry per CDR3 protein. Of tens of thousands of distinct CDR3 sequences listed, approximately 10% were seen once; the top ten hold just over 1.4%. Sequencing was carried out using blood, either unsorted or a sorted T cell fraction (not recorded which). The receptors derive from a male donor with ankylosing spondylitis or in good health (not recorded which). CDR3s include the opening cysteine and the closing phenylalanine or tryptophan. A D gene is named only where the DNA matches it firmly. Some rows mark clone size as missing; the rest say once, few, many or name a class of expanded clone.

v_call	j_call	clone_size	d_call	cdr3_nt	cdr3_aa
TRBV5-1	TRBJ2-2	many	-	TGCGCCAGCAGCGACTTAACGAACACCGGGGAGCTGTTTTTT	CASSDLTNTGELFF
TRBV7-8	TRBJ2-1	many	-	TGTGCCAGCATCCCTTTCGGACTCAACAATGAGCAGTTCTTC	CASIPFGLNNEQFF
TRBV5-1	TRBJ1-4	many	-	TGCGCCAGCAGCTTCTCGGGACCTGAAAAACTGTTTTTT	CASSFSGPEKLFF
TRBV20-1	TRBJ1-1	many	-	TGCAGTGCTAGAGATCGGGTGGGTAGAGCTGAAGCTTTCTTT	CSARDRVGRAEAFF
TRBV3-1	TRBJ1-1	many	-	TGTGCCAGCAGCACCGGGACATTCACTGAAGCTTTCTTT	CASSTGTFTEAFF
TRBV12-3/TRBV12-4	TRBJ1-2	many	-	TGTGCCAGCAGTCACGGACGGTCCTATGGCTACACCTTC	CASSHGRSYGYTF
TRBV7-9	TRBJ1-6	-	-	TGTGCCAGCAGCTCAGGGAATTCCGGCTATAATTCACCCCTCCACTTT	CASSSGNSGYNSPLHF
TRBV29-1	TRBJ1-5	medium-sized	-	TGCAGCGTCCGGGGCGGTAGCAATCAGCCCCAGCATTTT	CSVRGGSNQPQHF
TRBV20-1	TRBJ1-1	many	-	TGCAGTGCTAGAGTGGACATTGAAGCTTTCTTT	CSARVDIEAFF
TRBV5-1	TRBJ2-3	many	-	TGCGCCAGCAGCTTGGAGGCAGGGTGGGGCACAGATACGCAGTATTTT	CASSLEAGWGTDTQYF
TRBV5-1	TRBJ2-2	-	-	TGCGCCAGCAGCTTGGCCGTCAGGAAGAACACCGGGGAGCTGTTTTTT	CASSLAVRKNTGELFF
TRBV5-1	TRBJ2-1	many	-	TGCGCCAGCAGCTTTCGGGACACTCTCCATGAGCAGTTCTTC	CASSFRDTLHEQFF
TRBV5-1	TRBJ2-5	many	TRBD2	TGCGCCAGCAGCTTGACCCCGGGACTAGCGGGGGGGGGAGAGACCCAGTACTTC	CASSLTPGLAGGGETQYF
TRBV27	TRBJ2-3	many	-	TGTGCCAGCAGTTTTACAGGGAATGGGGCAGATACGCAGTATTTT	CASSFTGNGADTQYF
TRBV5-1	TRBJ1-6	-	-	TGCGCCAGCAGCTATGGCGTTGGGGGATCCTATAATTCACCCCTCCACTTT	CASSYGVGGSYNSPLHF
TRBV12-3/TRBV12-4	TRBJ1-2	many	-	TGTGCCAGCATGGAGGTCGGGTATGGCTACACCTTC	CASMEVGYGYTF
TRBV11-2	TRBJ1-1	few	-	TGTGCCAGCAGCTTAAAGACAGGAGAAGCTTTCTTT	CASSLKTGEAFF
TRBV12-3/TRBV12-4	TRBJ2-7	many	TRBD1	TGTGCCAGCAGTACCCTGGACAGGGGGTTGTTGGAGCAGTACTTC	CASSTLDRGLLEQYF
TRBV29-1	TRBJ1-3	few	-	TGCAGCGTTTCTACAGGAAACACCATATATTTT	CSVSTGNTIYF
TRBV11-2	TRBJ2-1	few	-	TGTGCCAGCAGCCTAGATTCCCTGAATGAGCAGTTCTTC	CASSLDSLNEQFF
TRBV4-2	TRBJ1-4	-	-	TGTGCCAGCAGCCAAGAAGGGTTGGGTGAAAAACTGTTTTTT	CASSQEGLGEKLFF
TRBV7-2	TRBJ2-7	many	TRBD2	TGTGCCAGCAGCTTAGCGGGACTAGCGGGGGGCGGCGAGCAGTACTTC	CASSLAGLAGGGEQYF
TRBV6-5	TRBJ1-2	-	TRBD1	TGTGCCAGCAGTTACTGGGACAGGCTCCCCGAGGACTATGGCTACACCTTC	CASSYWDRLPEDYGYTF
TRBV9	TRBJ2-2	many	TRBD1	TGTGCCAGCAGCGTAGTGACAGGGGCACGCAGAACCAACACCGGGGAGCTGTTTTTT	CASSVVTGARRTNTGELFF
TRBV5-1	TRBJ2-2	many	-	TGCGCCAGCAGCTTAGACAAGAACACCGGGGAGCTGTTTTTT	CASSLDKNTGELFF
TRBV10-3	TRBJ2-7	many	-	TGTGCCACCGGTGAGCCCCCAGAGCAGTACTTC	CATGEPPEQYF
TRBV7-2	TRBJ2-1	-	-	TGTGCCAGCAGCTTCTCGCAGGGCTCCTACAATGAGCAGTTCTTC	CASSFSQGSYNEQFF
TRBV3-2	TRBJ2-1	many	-	TGTGCCAGCAGCCAGGGGGTTACGTCGGACTCCTACAATGAGCAGTTCTTC	CASSQGVTSDSYNEQFF
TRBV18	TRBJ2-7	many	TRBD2	TGTGCCAGCTCACGGCCCTATGGGACTAGCGGGGGGGCCTTGACGAGCGAGCAGTACTTC	CASSRPYGTSGGALTSEQYF
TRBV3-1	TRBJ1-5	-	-	TGTGCCAGCAGCCAAGGCCAGAGCGACAATCAGCCCCAGCATTTT	CASSQGQSDNQPQHF
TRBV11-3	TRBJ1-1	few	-	TGTGCCAGCAGTCCCCGGGGGGGGCTCACTGAAGCTTTCTTT	CASSPRGGLTEAFF